This TCR beta chain was observed in a study of cytomegalovirus exposure and HLA in healthy donors. Study findings and constraints: In a later analysis, a missense DCLRE1C variant was linked to TCR beta V- and J-gene trimming. Approximately 160 TCR beta chains were listed as cytomegalovirus-associated.

13 Jbeta primers and 60 Vbeta primers were used for the PCR. Sequenced by immunoSEQ multiplex PCR; TCRdb stores in-frame clones only, minus some. The table has under 110,000 clones, 70% to 80% seen once. For this clone: Its antigen remains unidentified.

The ends lost 3 bases at V and 4 bases at J; junction bases unmatched: 2. The CDR3 totals 13 residues. Germline assignment: CDR1 MNHNS and CDR2 SASEGT. The sequencing input was PBMCs. This receptor was obtained from a boy younger than 18 in good health and CMV-seronegative. This chain uses TRBV6-1 with TRBJ2-7; 8 bases line up with TRBD2. CDR3 loop: CASSEGGRYEQYF. CDR3 sequence (DNA): TGTGCCAGCAGTGAGGGCGGGAGGTACGAGCAGTACTTC.